The 32 T cell receptor beta chains below all came from one sample that was sequenced in a study of shared clonotypes between healthy human individuals (TCRdb year 2020). The library was built by means of the immunoSEQ multiplex PCR assay. The table was pulled from immuneACCESS by TCRdb, which kept in-frame rearrangements only. Such tables lose some clones; where checked, under half of the loss comes from unresolved V genes, and the rest has no known cause. The table for this sample lists approximately 350,000 clones; roughly 70% of them were counted only once. The ten largest clonotypes hold 10% to 13% of the sample. Sequencing input: memory CD4+ T cells sorted from blood. Explained via the paper, the cell subset or site label denotes: CD45RA-negative fraction. The receptors here all came from a man aged 25-45 years in good health.

The genes are TRBV5-4 and TRBJ1-3; no clear D gene. CDR3 length: 15 residues. Germline CDR1 is SGHNT and CDR2 is YYREEE (reference sequence). The V end was cut by 1 base, the J end by 0 bases, with 8 bases between. The CDR3 here is CASSLKGSSGNTIYF. CDR3 nucleotide sequence: TGTGCCAGCAGCTTGAAGGGTAGCTCTGGAAACACCATATATTTT.

The chain joins TRBV28 to TRBJ2-7; D gene unclear. The CDR3 contains 15 residues. Germline V gives CDR1 MDHEN, CDR2 SYDVKM. Trimming cost V 6 bases and J 3 bases, with 18 bases left between them. The CDR3 coding sequence is TGTGCCAGCAGCTTAAGCGAGTACAAAAACTACGAGCAGTACTTC. Translation gives CASSLSEYKNYEQYF.

V gene TRBV1 combines with J gene TRBJ2-7; the listed D gene, TRBD2, was not tested against the DNA. TRBV1 is designated a pseudogene. The CDR3 totals 20 residues. CDR3 in DNA: TGCACCAGCAGCCAACCAGCCGGGACTAGCGGGAGGGCCGACTCCTACGAGCAGTACTTC. Residues: CTSSQPAGTSGRADSYEQYF.

The genes are TRBV6-1 and TRBJ2-5; tentative D call: TRBD1 (5 bases). The germline CDR1 and CDR2 sequences are MNHNS and SASEGT. The CDR3 has 14 residues. The V and J ends lost 6 bases and 2 bases respectively, with 13 bases between them. CDR3 loop: CASRPGHIQETQYF. CDR3 bases: TGTGCCAGCAGACCAGGACATATTCAAGAGACCCAGTACTTC.

Written as DNA, the CDR3 is TGCGCCAGCAGGTCAGGGGGCGAGCAGTACTTC. Protein: CASRSGGEQYF. The chain recombines TRBV10-2 with TRBJ2-7; 7 nucleotides align to TRBD1. CDR1 is WSHSY, CDR2 SAAADI, per germline. V lost 6 bases, J lost 6 bases, and 2 bases stayed unmatched. The CDR3 is 11 residues long.

V is TRBV5-6 and J is TRBJ2-1, with 9 bases aligning to TRBD1. V lost 4 bases and J lost 8; bases outside the gene matches: 10. The CDR3 length is 15 residues. Germline lookup yields CDR1 SGHDT and CDR2 YYEEEE. CDR3 region: CASSEPGQGSHEQFF. The DNA of the CDR3 is TGTGCCAGCAGCGAGCCGGGACAGGGTTCCCATGAGCAGTTCTTC.

This chain connects TRBV2 to TRBJ2-1; D tentatively reads TRBD1 or TRBD2 (6 bases each). This CDR3 comprises 15 residues. The V and J ends lost 4 bases and 4 bases respectively, with 14 bases between them. CDR1 and CDR2 from the germline V gene are SNHLY and FYNNEI. This chain's CDR3 is CASSVRGARYNEQFF. The CDR3 DNA reads TGTGCCAGCAGTGTTAGGGGGGCCAGGTACAATGAGCAGTTCTTC.

Remarks on this clone: This same CDR3 is encoded by further DNA sequences in the sample. J is TRBJ1-2 and V is TRBV28; D not resolved. Trimming pared 6 bases from V and 3 bases from J, leaving 8 bases between. The CDR3 sequence is 12 residues long. CDR1 MDHEN and CDR2 SYDVKM come from the germline V gene. The CDR3 DNA reads as TGTGCCAGCAGCTTACTCTACTATGGCTACACCTTC. The encoded protein is CASSLLYYGYTF.

The chain recombines TRBV18 with TRBJ2-1, with TRBD2 as a possible D gene (5 bases). Germline V lookup: CDR1 KGHSH, CDR2 LQKENI. The CDR3 consists of 15 residues. V was pared by 6 bases and J by 12 bases, with 24 bases between. The CDR3 reads CASSPPGDGTLGQFF. For the CDR3, the DNA is TGTGCCAGCTCGCCGCCCGGGGATGGCACCTTAGGGCAGTTCTTC.

CDR3 sequence (DNA): TGCGCCAGCAGCCGTGGACTAGCGGGGGGGAATGAGCAGTTCTTC. Translated, it gives CASSRGLAGGNEQFF. This rearrangement joins TRBV5-1 to TRBJ2-1; 15 positions match TRBD2. Looked up from germline, CDR1 is SGHRS and CDR2 is YFSETQ. The ends lost 4 bases at V and 7 bases at J; junction bases unmatched: 3. The CDR3 is 15 residues long.

V usage is TRBV6-1 and J usage is TRBJ2-1; D remains ambiguous. Germline V gene sequence: CDR1 MNHNS, CDR2 SASEGT. CDR3 length: 10 amino acids. Trimming pared 9 bases from V and 8 bases from J, leaving 8 bases between. CDR3: CASNLYEQFF. DNA of the CDR3: TGTGCCAGTAATCTGTATGAGCAGTTCTTC.

The genes are TRBV11-2 and TRBJ1-2, with D maybe TRBD1 (5 bases). Trimming took off 1 base at V and 3 bases at J, with 9 bases between the two ends. This CDR3 region has 14 residues. In germline, CDR1 is SGHAT, CDR2 FQNNGV. The CDR3 protein is CASSLAGGDYGYTF. The CDR3 bases are TGTGCCAGCAGCTTAGCCGGGGGGGACTATGGCTACACCTTC. The full variable domain, with the rest looked up from reference TRBV11-2 and TRBJ1-2, is EAGVAQSPRYKIIEKRQSVAFWCNPISGHATLYWYQQILGQGPKLLIQFQNNGVVDDSQLPKDRFSAERLKGVDSTLKIQPAKLEDSAVYLCASSLAGGDYGYTFGSGTRLTVV.

To note about this clone: Different DNA sequences within this sample yield the same CDR3. V and J are TRBV10-2 and TRBJ1-4; no firm D call. This CDR3 is built from 15 residues. Germline CDR1 is WSHSY and CDR2 is SAAADI. V dropped 3 bases and J dropped 3 bases, with 11 bases sitting between them. The CDR3 protein is CASSEGWVSNEKLFF. CDR3 nucleotides: TGCGCCAGCAGTGAAGGTTGGGTCTCTAATGAAAAACTGTTTTTT.

V gene TRBV9 combines with J gene TRBJ1-2, with no clear D. The CDR3 is made up of 14 amino acids. Per the germline V gene, CDR1 is SGDLS and CDR2 is YYNGEE. V gave up 5 bases and J gave up 7 bases, with 18 bases separating them. The CDR3 coding sequence is TGTGCCAGCAGGGCTTTTCTGGGAGCGAGTGGCTACACCTTC. It codes for CASRAFLGASGYTF.

The chain uses TRBV19 and TRBJ1-1; D may be TRBD1 (6 bases). The CDR3 consists of 12 residues. Germline V gene sequence: CDR1 LNHDA, CDR2 SQIVND (reference sequence). The germline V and J ends were trimmed by 5 bases and 8 bases, with 12 bases remaining between them. The CDR3 spells CASSPTGLEAFF. The DNA for the CDR3 is TGTGCCAGTAGTCCCACAGGGTTAGAAGCTTTCTTT.

The chain couples TRBV19 to TRBJ1-1; unclear D gene. The CDR3 is 14 amino acids. Germline CDR1 reads LNHDA; CDR2 reads SQIVND (reference sequence). V was trimmed by 3 bases and J by 0 bases, leaving 8 bases between them. The CDR3 DNA is TGTGCCAGTAGTATCGGACGGTTGAACACTGAAGCTTTCTTT. The encoded protein is CASSIGRLNTEAFF.

This clone was observed a handful of times. The chain employs TRBV28 and TRBJ1-4; D perhaps matches TRBD1 (6 bases). The germline gives CDR1 MDHEN, CDR2 SYDVKM. The V and J ends lost 4 bases and 8 bases respectively, with 17 bases between them. There are 15 residues in the CDR3. CDR3 DNA sequence: TGTGCCAGCAGTTCTACAGGGAGTGAGGGCGAAAAACTGTTTTTT. Its translation: CASSSTGSEGEKLFF.

This clone was counted only a few times. The rearrangement links TRBV25-1 to TRBJ1-4; D unclear. Germline V lookup: CDR1 MGHDK, CDR2 SYGVNS. V dropped 6 bases and J dropped 0 bases, with 5 bases sitting between them. The CDR3 totals 13 residues. The CDR3 DNA reads as TGTGCCAGCAGCCGCGCAACTAATGAAAAACTGTTTTTT. Translated, it gives CASSRATNEKLFF.

J is TRBJ2-7 and V is TRBV28; D unclear. The V gene lost 6 bases and the J gene lost 4 bases, with 13 bases spanning the gap. CDR1 and CDR2 from the germline V gene are MDHEN and SYDVKM. This CDR3 is built from 13 residues. DNA of the CDR3: TGTGCCAGCAGACCTACAACTCGGTACGAGCAGTACTTC. Its translation: CASRPTTRYEQYF.

The sample holds a few counts of this clone. V gene TRBV9 combines with J gene TRBJ2-1; 10 bases are a match to TRBD2. The CDR3 totals 17 residues. Trimming cost V 6 bases and J 4 bases; bases outside gene matches: 13. In germline, CDR1 is SGDLS, CDR2 YYNGEE. The CDR3 DNA is TGTGCCAGCACCCCGTCCCCTGGACTAGCGGAGTACAATGAGCAGTTCTTC. It yields the protein CASTPSPGLAEYNEQFF.

This clone was seen more than once but under ten times. J is TRBJ1-5 and V is TRBV10-3, with 9 bases that match TRBD1. The CDR3 runs 13 residues. The germline V gene has CDR1 ENHRY and CDR2 SYGVKD. The V and J ends lost 11 bases and 3 bases, in that order; junction bases with no gene match: 5. Written as DNA, the CDR3 is TGTGCCGCCCGGGACAGGGACAATCAGCCCCAGCATTTT. Its protein is CAARDRDNQPQHF.

This clone has only one observation. The rearrangement links TRBV15 to TRBJ2-1; 7 bases match TRBD1. CDR1 LNHNV and CDR2 YYDKDF come from the germline V gene (reference sequence). The CDR3 contains 17 residues. V lost 0 bases and J lost 2; bases outside the gene matches: 7. The CDR3, as DNA: TGTGCCACCAGCAGAGACCGAGGGACAGCGGCCTACAATGAGCAGTTCTTC. Translation gives CATSRDRGTAAYNEQFF.

This clone was observed a handful of times. The chain carries TRBV30 and TRBJ1-2; TRBD1 is a possible D gene (5 bases). The CDR3 extends over 11 amino acids. V was clipped by 0 bases and J by 13 bases, with 12 bases between them. CDR1 and CDR2 from the germline V gene are GTSNPN and SVGIG (reference sequence). The CDR3 reads CAWSVKGSSTF. The CDR3 DNA sequence: TGTGCCTGGAGTGTAAAGGGGAGTTCCACCTTC.

The chain couples TRBV4-3 to TRBJ2-3; unclear D gene. Germline assignment: CDR1 LGHNA and CDR2 YSLEER. Trimming stripped 1 base from V and 2 bases from J, with 7 bases between. The CDR3 has 14 amino acids. In DNA form, the CDR3 reads TGCGCCAGCAGCCAAGTCTTTAACACAGATACGCAGTATTTT. Translating it yields CASSQVFNTDTQYF.

The chain couples TRBV18 to TRBJ2-3, with D uncertain. Looked up from germline, CDR1 is KGHSH and CDR2 is LQKENI. This CDR3 spans 12 amino acids. V shed 6 bases and J shed 7 bases, with 11 bases lying between them. CDR3 region: CASSPSGHTQYF. In nucleotides, the CDR3 is TGTGCCAGCTCCCCATCGGGCCATACGCAGTATTTT.

The gene calls are TRBV7-9 and TRBJ2-5; TRBD1 aligns across 8 bases. The J call is uncertain, as TRBJ2-7 better fits the DNA end. The CDR3 loop spans 15 amino acids. Germline V gene sequence: CDR1 SEHNR, CDR2 FQNEAQ (reference sequence). The CDR3: CASSLDRDRNYEQYF. Here the CDR3 DNA reads TGTGCCAGCAGCTTAGACAGGGACAGGAACTACGAGCAGTACTTC.

The genes are TRBV7-9 and TRBJ1-2, with D uncertain. The CDR3 has 12 residues. Germline V gives CDR1 SEHNR, CDR2 FQNEAQ (reference sequence). This chain's CDR3 is CATTEGFYGYTF. CDR3 DNA sequence: TGTGCGACTACTGAAGGGTTTTATGGCTACACCTTC.

The V call is TRBV27, the J call TRBJ1-2, with D maybe TRBD1 (5 bases). The CDR3 is made up of 15 amino acids. Looked up from germline, CDR1 is MNHEY and CDR2 is SMNVEV (reference sequence). V was shortened by 6 bases and J by 4 bases, with 18 bases between the two germline ends. CDR3 region: CASRNRDGGTYGYTF. The CDR3 bases are TGTGCCAGCAGAAACCGGGACGGAGGAACCTATGGCTACACCTTC.

The count of this clone is one. The chain links TRBV11-2 to TRBJ2-7, with TRBD1 identical over 7 bases. Germline values: CDR1 SGHAT, CDR2 FQNNGV. The CDR3 is 16 amino acids. With V trimmed by 4 bases and J by 3 bases, 12 bases remained unmatched. CDR3 amino acids: CASSSTNPGQHYEQYF. The CDR3 nucleotides are TGTGCCAGCAGCTCAACAAACCCGGGACAGCACTACGAGCAGTACTTC.

The chain employs TRBV11-3 and TRBJ2-1; 8 bases agree with TRBD1. V gave up 1 base and J gave up 7 bases; unmatched junction bases: 3. Germline CDR1 reads SGHNT; CDR2 reads YENEEA. This CDR3 contains 14 residues. Written as DNA, the CDR3 is TGTGCCAGCAGCTTAGCGGACAGGGCGAATGAGCAGTTCTTC. Translation: CASSLADRANEQFF.

A word on this clone: The identical CDR3 is also encoded by other nucleotide sequences in the sample. The rearrangement uses TRBV6-1 and TRBJ2-7; D is uncertain. Per the germline V gene, CDR1 is MNHNS and CDR2 is SASEGT. The CDR3 consists of 11 residues. V was clipped by 4 bases and J by 3 bases, with 4 bases between them. CDR3 loop: CASSALYEQYF. CDR3 bases: TGTGCCAGCAGTGCTCTCTACGAGCAGTACTTC.

In this sample, this clone turned up a few times. The chain recombines TRBV2 with TRBJ1-1, with 7 bases aligning to TRBD1. V trimming: 6 bases; J trimming: 3 bases; junction bases outside the gene matches: 4. The CDR3 has 13 residues. The germline CDR1 and CDR2 sequences are SNHLY and FYNNEI. This CDR3 is CASSRDSDTEAFF. CDR3 DNA: TGTGCCAGCAGCCGGGACAGTGACACTGAAGCTTTCTTT.